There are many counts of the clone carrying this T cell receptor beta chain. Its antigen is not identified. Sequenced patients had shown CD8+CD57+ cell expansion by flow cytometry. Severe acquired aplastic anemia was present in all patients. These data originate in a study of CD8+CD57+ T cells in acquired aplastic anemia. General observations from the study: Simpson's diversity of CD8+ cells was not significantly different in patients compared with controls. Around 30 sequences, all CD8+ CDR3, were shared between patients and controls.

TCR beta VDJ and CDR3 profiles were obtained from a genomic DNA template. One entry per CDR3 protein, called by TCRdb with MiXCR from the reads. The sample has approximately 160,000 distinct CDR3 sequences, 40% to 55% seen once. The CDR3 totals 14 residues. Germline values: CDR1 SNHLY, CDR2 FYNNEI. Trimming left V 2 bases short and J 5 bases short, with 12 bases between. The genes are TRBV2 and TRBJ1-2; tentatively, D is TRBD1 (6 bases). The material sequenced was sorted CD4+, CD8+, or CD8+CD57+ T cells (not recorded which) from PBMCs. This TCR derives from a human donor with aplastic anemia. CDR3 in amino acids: CASSERGTNYGYTF. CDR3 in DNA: TGTGCCAGCAGTGAACGAGGGACAAATTATGGCTACACCTTC.